The clone carrying this T cell receptor beta chain has ten or more counts. As yet, its antigen is unknown. This sample is part of a study of T cells in Graves' hyperthyroidism and ophthalmopathy. Study context: Peripheral blood specimens were obtained at initial diagnosis, prior to any treatment.

Overall study findings and caveats: Blood also held most thyroid clonotypes expanded beyond 0.001.

The CDR3 is 21 amino acids. Trimming cost V 1 base and J 3 bases; bases outside gene matches: 20. Per germline, CDR1 KGHDR and CDR2 SFDVKD. The PBMCs studied were ones that came from roughly 11 ml fresh peripheral blood. RNA transcripts gave rise to amplified TCR beta CDR3 regions. HTBI primers were used for first-round RT-PCR of the TCR CDR3. From the multiplex PCR reads, TCRdb called clonotypes with MiXCR, one entry per CDR3 protein. The repertoire includes about 360,000 distinct CDR3 sequences, less than 15% of them detected once, and 9.2% sits in the top ten. This sequence originates from a woman between 18 and 30 years old with Graves' hyperthyroidism. Sequencing was carried out using blood. V usage is TRBV24-1 and J usage is TRBJ2-3, with 8 bases identical to TRBD2. The CDR3 region is CATSDFHFGGAGEYRTDTQYF. The CDR3 DNA sequence: TGTGCCACCAGTGATTTCCATTTCGGCGGAGCGGGGGAATATCGAACAGATACGCAGTATTTT.